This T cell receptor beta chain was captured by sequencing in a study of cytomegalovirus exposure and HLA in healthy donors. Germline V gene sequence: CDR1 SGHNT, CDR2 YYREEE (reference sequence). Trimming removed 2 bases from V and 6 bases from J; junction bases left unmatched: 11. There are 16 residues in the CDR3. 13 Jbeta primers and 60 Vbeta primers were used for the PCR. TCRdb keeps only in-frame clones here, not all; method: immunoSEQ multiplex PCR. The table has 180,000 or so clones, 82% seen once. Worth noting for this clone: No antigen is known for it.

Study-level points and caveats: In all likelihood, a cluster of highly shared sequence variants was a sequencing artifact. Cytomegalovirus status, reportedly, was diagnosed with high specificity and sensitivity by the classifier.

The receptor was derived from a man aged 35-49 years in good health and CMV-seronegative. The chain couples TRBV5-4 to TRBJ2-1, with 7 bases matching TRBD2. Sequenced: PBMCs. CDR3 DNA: TGTGCCAGCAGCTTCCTGGGGGGGGGTTCGGGCAATGAGCAGTTCTTC. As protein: CASSFLGGGSGNEQFF.